This entry is about one TCR beta chain. This clone has only one observation. The antigen this receptor binds is unknown. Per-base quality was not reported, and no clone a single base away is much larger than it. The data stem from a study of control samples from healthy donors and cancer patients (TCRdb year 2020). Libraries came from the immunoSEQ multiplex PCR assay. The immuneACCESS repertoire file appears here via TCRdb, limited to in-frame rearrangements. These files lack a portion of the clones; in checked studies, under half of the deficit traces to unresolved V genes, and the cause of the others is not known. The sample table shows tens of thousands of clones, and roughly 80% are seen once. Around a fifth of the sample rests with the top ten. Deletion took 3 bases off V and 5 bases off J, with a span of 13 bases between the germline ends. From a lookup of the germline V gene, CDR1 and CDR2 are MDHEN and SYDVKM. The CDR3 holds 14 amino acids from the cysteine to the phenylalanine. Of the read, only the CDR3 DNA is kept; its 42 bases are in frame from base 1.

This sequence was found in a man younger than 40 in good health. The rearrangement joined TRBV28 to TRBJ2-5; the D segment cannot be called with confidence. Sequenced sample: blood. In nucleotide form, the sequence is TGTGCCAGCAGTTTTGCGACCGGGTGGGAGACCCAGTACTTC. Translated, it gives CASSFATGWETQYF. Extended through the reference TRBV28 and TRBJ2-5 proteins, this CDR3 yields the full variable domain: DVKVTQSSRYLVKRTGEKVFLECVQDMDHENMFWYRQDPGLGLRLIYFSYDVKMKEKGDIPEGYSVSREKKERFSLILESASTNQTSMYLCASSFATGWETQYFGPGTRLLVL.